This record looks at one TCR beta chain sequence and its context. Those enrolled in Seattle joined during active infection and were followed longitudinally afterward. This entry comes from a study of blood T cell repertoires in COVID-19. Study processing details: The assay estimated nucleated cells by amplifying reference gene primers. Assay: immunoSEQ multiplex PCR; the TCRdb copy retains only in-frame clones and omits some. V, J and clone size derive from that table, while D and trimming were established from the DNA sequence. The profile shows 160,000 or so clones, 70% to 80% of them singletons. Sequencing was done on a sample of peripheral blood. The TCR sequence derives from a woman aged 55-69 years with COVID-19, enrolled during active disease.

The chain's CDR3 is CASSLDLSSGNTIYF. The CDR3 DNA is TGTGCCAGCAGCTTAGACTTATCCTCTGGAAACACCATATATTTT. The genes are TRBV7-2 and TRBJ1-3; D is undetermined. V was cut by 1 base and J by 0 bases, with 7 bases left in between. Germline loops: CDR1 SGHTA, CDR2 FQGNSA. The CDR3 spans 15 residues.